This T cell receptor (beta chain) is from a study of T cells in localized non-small cell lung cancer. Study observations and caveats: Heterogeneity remains possible because sequencing was limited to only one tumor region.

Here immunoSEQ multiplex PCR was the method, and the copy in TCRdb shows in-frame clones only, minus some. The top ten hold approximately 2.5% of the sample, which has roughly 86,000 clones, approximately 84% seen once. A word on this clone: Its antigen is not identified.

The CDR3 consists of 16 residues. V lost 3 bases to trimming and J lost 3 bases, with 15 bases between them. The germline CDR1 and CDR2 sequences are MDHEN and SYDVKM. Sequencing was performed on peripheral blood, taken before any cancer treatment. The sequence was collected from a man between 40 and 75 years old with stage I lung adenocarcinoma. The chain recombines TRBV28 with TRBJ1-3, with D possibly TRBD1 on 5 matching bases. This CDR3 is CASSFLPQGHGNTIYF. As DNA, the CDR3 is TGTGCCAGCAGTTTTCTCCCTCAGGGTCATGGAAACACCATATATTTT.